The TCR beta chain described here comes from a study of blood T cell repertoires in COVID-19 (dated by TCRdb to between 2020 and 2021). About the study as a whole: Samples from collaborators originated in the United States, Italy and Spain and spanned both the acute and convalescent phases of COVID-19. The material from the prospective study consisted of cDNA or gDNA derived from T cells, B-cell-depleted T cells, or PBMCs. The dataset comprised deeply sampled blood TCRbeta repertoires from subjects exposed to, actively infected with, or recovered from COVID-19. The repertoires were released in a freely available public database meant as a resource for research on the immune response to SARS-CoV-2. The samples were drawn from the first 160 participants of the ongoing ImmuneRACE study and from some 1,300 subjects provided by 6 global collaborators. A de-identified subject ID, COVID-19 status, age in years and sex were almost always included in the sample metadata. Where HLA class I and class II types were available, the types were taken from metadata supplied by the sample provider, not from assay-based typing. Beyond this particular receptor, the publication reports: How much clinical and demographic metadata was included differed by source and by participant, and the metadata was provided uncurated.

TCRbeta CDR3 regions were amplified from genomic DNA by means of the immunoSEQ Assay, a bias-controlled multiplex PCR. Processing in the source paper ran as follows. The number of nucleated cells in each sample was estimated from the amplification of reference gene primers within the assay. To quantify the absolute abundance of each unique TCRbeta CDR3 rearrangement, sequence reads were collapsed and filtered. Productive Simpson clonality was computed per sample as the square root of Simpson's diversity index over productive rearrangements. This immuneACCESS table, as held by TCRdb, lists in-frame sequences with V and J called but not all clones. Of the missing ones, under half trace to an unresolved V gene in checked studies; the others have no known cause. V and J calls and clone size are copied from that table; D and trimming were computed from the DNA. The sample includes approximately 300,000 clones, with 80% to 90% observed a single time. The top ten clonotypes cover 1% to 1.5% of the sample.

A note on this clone: Its specific antigen is unknown. No base quality values were provided; no much bigger clone lies one nucleotide off.

The germline V gene supplies CDR1 SGHRS and CDR2 YFSETQ. Its CDR3 holds 15 amino acids, cysteine through phenylalanine. The DNA shown is the 45-base CDR3, in frame from base 1. At the junction V is shortened by 0 bases and J by 7 bases, with 17 bases in between. Whole blood was collected in K2EDTA tubes by collaborating institutions according to the institutions' own protocols. For TCRbeta analysis, collaborator samples were shipped as frozen whole blood, as isolated PBMCs, or as DNA extracted from either sample type. Sequencing was done on a sample of peripheral blood. This sequence originates from a woman between 50 and 59 years old with acute or convalescent COVID-19. The V gene is TRBV5-1 and the J gene is TRBJ2-7, and possibly TRBD1, on 5 matching bases. At the DNA level, the sequence is TGCGCCAGCAGCTTGGTCCAGGGTGGAAGGTGGGAGCAGTACTTC. Protein translation: CASSLVQGGRWEQYF.